Listed below are T cell receptor beta chains from one sample, sequenced in a study of beta chain features in type 1 diabetes. The data were produced by immunoSEQ multiplex PCR, yet TCRdb's version contains in-frame clones alone and is incomplete. The table has under 300,000 clones, around 24% seen once. The specimen was naive CD4+ T cells from blood. These receptors were obtained from a woman between 25 and 40 years old with type 1 diabetes. Both conserved end residues are part of each CDR3. A D gene is named only where the DNA matches it firmly. Clone size is stated in some rows and not others, as once, few, many or a class when expanded.

j_gene: TRBJ1-1; abundance: few; d_gene: TRBD1; v_gene: TRBV29-1; CDR3nt: TGCAGCGTGGAAGACAGGGGGCGTAACACTGAAGCTTTCTTT; CDR3aa: CSVEDRGRNTEAFF
j_gene: TRBJ1-5; abundance: -; d_gene: -; v_gene: TRBV4-1; CDR3nt: TGCGCCAGCAGCCTCGAAGGGGGGGATTATAGCAATCAGCCCCAGCATTTT; CDR3aa: CASSLEGGDYSNQPQHF
j_gene: TRBJ2-5; abundance: once; d_gene: TRBD2; v_gene: TRBV7-3; CDR3nt: TGTGCCAGCAGCCTTAGCGGGAGCTGGGAAGAGACCCAGTACTTC; CDR3aa: CASSLSGSWEETQYF
j_gene: TRBJ1-5; abundance: few; d_gene: TRBD1; v_gene: TRBV13; CDR3nt: TGTGCCAGCAGCCAGGACAGGAATCAGCCCCAGCATTTT; CDR3aa: CASSQDRNQPQHF
j_gene: TRBJ2-5; abundance: once; d_gene: -; v_gene: TRBV5-1; CDR3nt: TGCGCCAGCAGCCCGCAAGGACAGACTTTGGAGACCCAGTACTTC; CDR3aa: CASSPQGQTLETQYF
j_gene: TRBJ1-2; abundance: -; d_gene: -; v_gene: TRBV14; CDR3nt: TGTGCCAGCAGCTCTTTCCCGCGAGCTAACTATGGCTACACCTTC; CDR3aa: CASSSFPRANYGYTF
j_gene: TRBJ2-2; abundance: -; d_gene: -; v_gene: TRBV5-6; CDR3nt: TGTGCCAGCAGCTTGGTCGGGAGGAACACCGGGGAGCTGTTTTTT; CDR3aa: CASSLVGRNTGELFF
j_gene: TRBJ1-1; abundance: few; d_gene: TRBD1; v_gene: TRBV29-1; CDR3nt: TGCAGCGCAGACAGGGTCATGAACACTGAAGCTTTCTTT; CDR3aa: CSADRVMNTEAFF
j_gene: TRBJ2-3; abundance: -; d_gene: TRBD2; v_gene: TRBV7-3; CDR3nt: TGTGCCAGCAGCAAACTAGCGGGAGCCGCAGATACGCAGTATTTT; CDR3aa: CASSKLAGAADTQYF
j_gene: TRBJ1-3; abundance: -; d_gene: -; v_gene: TRBV15; CDR3nt: TGTGCCACCAGCAGAGATCCAGGGGTCGGAAACACCATATATTTT; CDR3aa: CATSRDPGVGNTIYF
j_gene: TRBJ2-1; abundance: few; d_gene: -; v_gene: TRBV9; CDR3nt: TGTGCCAGCAGCGTAGGAGTAGTAGTCGGGTTTGGGAATGAGCAGTTCTTC; CDR3aa: CASSVGVVVGFGNEQFF
j_gene: TRBJ2-1; abundance: -; d_gene: TRBD2; v_gene: TRBV7-9; CDR3nt: TGTGCCAGCAGCCATAATAGCGGGAGAAGCTACAATGAGCAGTTCTTC; CDR3aa: CASSHNSGRSYNEQFF
j_gene: TRBJ2-7; abundance: once; d_gene: -; v_gene: TRBV9; CDR3nt: TGTGCCAGCAGCGGCGATATAGGCAGGGGCTCCTACGAGCAGTACTTC; CDR3aa: CASSGDIGRGSYEQYF
j_gene: TRBJ1-1; abundance: -; d_gene: TRBD1; v_gene: TRBV4-1; CDR3nt: TGCGCCAGCGCTTTTCCCGGGACAGGTAACACTGAAGCTTTCTTT; CDR3aa: CASAFPGTGNTEAFF
j_gene: TRBJ1-5; abundance: -; d_gene: TRBD1; v_gene: TRBV28; CDR3nt: TGTGCCAGCAGTTTATTTACCGGGACAGGGAGGATGGAATTAAATCAGCCCCAGCATTTT; CDR3aa: CASSLFTGTGRMELNQPQHF
j_gene: TRBJ2-2; abundance: -; d_gene: TRBD2; v_gene: TRBV12-5; CDR3nt: TGTGCTAGTGGTCGCGGGGGCACCGGGGAGCTGTTTTTT; CDR3aa: CASGRGGTGELFF
j_gene: TRBJ2-1; abundance: -; d_gene: TRBD2; v_gene: TRBV6-1; CDR3nt: TGTGCCAGCCATAGCGGGTTCTACAATGAGCAGTTCTTC; CDR3aa: CASHSGFYNEQFF
j_gene: TRBJ2-5; abundance: -; d_gene: -; v_gene: TRBV28; CDR3nt: TGTGCCAGCAGTTTAAGGGGAGGCTTAACGGAGACCCAGTACTTC; CDR3aa: CASSLRGGLTETQYF
j_gene: TRBJ2-7; abundance: -; d_gene: -; v_gene: TRBV30; CDR3nt: TGTGCCTGGAGTGGACAAGTTTCCTTCTACGAGCAGTACTTC; CDR3aa: CAWSGQVSFYEQYF
j_gene: TRBJ2-5; abundance: few; d_gene: -; v_gene: TRBV7-9; CDR3nt: TGTGCCAGCAGCTCGGCCGGGACTCAAGAGACCCAGTACTTC; CDR3aa: CASSSAGTQETQYF
j_gene: TRBJ1-5; abundance: -; d_gene: -; v_gene: TRBV15; CDR3nt: TGTGCCACCAGCCGCCGTGGGCAGGGCAATCAGCCCCAGCATTTT; CDR3aa: CATSRRGQGNQPQHF
j_gene: TRBJ1-1; abundance: -; d_gene: -; v_gene: TRBV29-1; CDR3nt: TGCAGCGCTGTGACAGGAGAGAACACTGAAGCTTTCTTT; CDR3aa: CSAVTGENTEAFF
j_gene: TRBJ2-3; abundance: few; d_gene: -; v_gene: TRBV28; CDR3nt: TGTGCCAGCAGTCCCAACACAGGGGATACGCAGTATTTT; CDR3aa: CASSPNTGDTQYF
j_gene: TRBJ1-1; abundance: few; d_gene: TRBD1; v_gene: TRBV30; CDR3nt: TGTGCCTGGAGCAGACAGGGACTGGGTTATCCTGAAGCTTTCTTT; CDR3aa: CAWSRQGLGYPEAFF
j_gene: TRBJ1-5; abundance: few; d_gene: TRBD1; v_gene: TRBV30; CDR3nt: TGTGCCTGGACCAAGGGGGCAGTTGTGGCAGGTCAGCCCCAGCATTTT; CDR3aa: CAWTKGAVVAGQPQHF
j_gene: TRBJ2-1; abundance: -; d_gene: TRBD1; v_gene: TRBV30; CDR3nt: TGTGCCTGGAGGCATACAGGGGATGAGCAGTTCTTC; CDR3aa: CAWRHTGDEQFF
j_gene: TRBJ2-1; abundance: few; d_gene: TRBD2; v_gene: TRBV5-4; CDR3nt: TGTGCCAGCAGCTCGGGACTAGCAACTTACAATGAGCAGTTCTTC; CDR3aa: CASSSGLATYNEQFF
j_gene: TRBJ2-5; abundance: few; d_gene: TRBD2; v_gene: TRBV5-8; CDR3nt: TGTGCCAGCAGCTGGGGACTAGCGGACCGTGGGACCCAGTACTTC; CDR3aa: CASSWGLADRGTQYF
j_gene: TRBJ2-4; abundance: -; d_gene: TRBD2; v_gene: TRBV9; CDR3nt: TGTGCCAGCAGCGGAGGGACTAGCGGGTGGGTAGGCAAAAACATTCAGTACTTC; CDR3aa: CASSGGTSGWVGKNIQYF
j_gene: TRBJ1-2; abundance: -; d_gene: -; v_gene: TRBV6-6; CDR3nt: TGTGCCAGCAGTCGGGACTCCTACTATGGCTACACCTTC; CDR3aa: CASSRDSYYGYTF
j_gene: TRBJ2-2; abundance: few; d_gene: -; v_gene: TRBV30; CDR3nt: TGTGCCTGGAGTGTATCCGTAGTCGGGGAGCTGTTTTTT; CDR3aa: CAWSVSVVGELFF
j_gene: TRBJ1-1; abundance: -; d_gene: -; v_gene: TRBV28; CDR3nt: TGTGCCAGCAGTGGGCAGCACACTGAAGCTTTCTTT; CDR3aa: CASSGQHTEAFF
j_gene: TRBJ2-3; abundance: -; d_gene: TRBD2; v_gene: TRBV6-4; CDR3nt: TGTGCCAGCAGTGACGGTCCGGGAGGGGGTCCAGATACGCAGTATTTT; CDR3aa: CASSDGPGGGPDTQYF
j_gene: TRBJ1-1; abundance: few; d_gene: -; v_gene: TRBV6-5; CDR3nt: TGTGCCAGCAGTTCCTTTACCAGGGGCACTGAAGCTTTCTTT; CDR3aa: CASSSFTRGTEAFF
j_gene: TRBJ2-1; abundance: -; d_gene: TRBD2; v_gene: TRBV15; CDR3nt: TGTGCCACCAGCAGAGTTCCGACTAGCGTCCCTCTCTACAATGAGCAGTTCTTC; CDR3aa: CATSRVPTSVPLYNEQFF
j_gene: TRBJ1-2; abundance: -; d_gene: -; v_gene: TRBV5-1; CDR3nt: TGCGCCAGCAGCTTACAGCCGGGGGATGGCTACACCTTC; CDR3aa: CASSLQPGDGYTF
j_gene: TRBJ2-7; abundance: few; d_gene: -; v_gene: TRBV4-1; CDR3nt: TGCGCCAGCAGCCAAGTTTCACAGGTCGCCTACGAGCAGTACTTC; CDR3aa: CASSQVSQVAYEQYF
j_gene: TRBJ2-5; abundance: -; d_gene: TRBD2; v_gene: TRBV7-3; CDR3nt: TGTGCCAGCAGCTTAATGGGTCTAGCGGGTTCGACCCAGTACTTC; CDR3aa: CASSLMGLAGSTQYF
j_gene: TRBJ2-7; abundance: -; d_gene: TRBD1; v_gene: TRBV4-1; CDR3nt: TGCGCCAGCAGCCTCCGGGACAGGCACGAGCAGTACTTC; CDR3aa: CASSLRDRHEQYF
j_gene: TRBJ2-7; abundance: few; d_gene: -; v_gene: TRBV25-1; CDR3nt: TGTGCCAGCAGTGAATATGGGAGTTACGAGCAGTACTTC; CDR3aa: CASSEYGSYEQYF
j_gene: TRBJ1-5; abundance: few; d_gene: -; v_gene: TRBV19; CDR3nt: TGTGCCAGTAGTATGGGCAGCAATCAGCCCCAGCATTTT; CDR3aa: CASSMGSNQPQHF
j_gene: TRBJ1-5; abundance: -; d_gene: TRBD1; v_gene: TRBV2; CDR3nt: TGTGCCAGCAGTGTAGGGGGCTGGGATCAGCCCCAGCATTTT; CDR3aa: CASSVGGWDQPQHF
j_gene: TRBJ1-1; abundance: few; d_gene: -; v_gene: TRBV2; CDR3nt: TGTGCCAGCAGTGAAGCCCGGGGGTTTTGGGGCACGTTGGGCACTGAAGCTTTCTTT; CDR3aa: CASSEARGFWGTLGTEAFF
j_gene: TRBJ1-2; abundance: few; d_gene: TRBD1; v_gene: TRBV9; CDR3nt: TGTGCCAGCAGCCAAGGACAGGGCTATGGCTACACCTTC; CDR3aa: CASSQGQGYGYTF
j_gene: TRBJ2-3; abundance: -; d_gene: TRBD2; v_gene: TRBV29-1; CDR3nt: TGCAGCGTTGAAACTAGCGGGAGAACAGATACGCAGTATTTT; CDR3aa: CSVETSGRTDTQYF
j_gene: TRBJ2-7; abundance: -; d_gene: TRBD1; v_gene: TRBV7-9; CDR3nt: TGTGCCAGCAGTCTTACAGGGGCCAGCTCCTACGAGCAGTACTTC; CDR3aa: CASSLTGASSYEQYF